This TCR beta chain originates from a study of blood T cell repertoires in COVID-19. Overall study: The United States, Italy and Spain provided the acute and convalescent COVID-19 samples. In each case, the material was cDNA or gDNA derived from T cells, B-cell-depleted T cells, or PBMCs.

The ends were cut back, 2 bases at V and 1 base at J, with 9 bases in the middle. CDR3 length: 14 residues. Germline CDR1 SGHRS, CDR2 YFSETQ. In the original processing: Counts of nucleated cells, estimated from reference gene primer amplification, were obtained. The assay was immunoSEQ multiplex PCR, and TCRdb's table has in-frame clones only and misses some. That table furnishes V, J and clone size, whereas the DNA furnished D and trimming. The data hold over 85,000 clones, with about 79% observed a single time. Sequencing was performed on peripheral blood. V usage is TRBV5-1 and J usage is TRBJ2-5; D not certain. The origin of this receptor is a woman of 80 years or more with active or convalescent COVID-19. The DNA of the CDR3 is TGCGCCAGCAGCTTTTTGAACAGCCAAGAGACCCAGTACTTC. It yields the protein CASSFLNSQETQYF.